The T cell receptor (beta chain) under discussion was sequenced for a study of chemoradiotherapy in HPV16-positive cancers. Overall study results and limits: In HPV16-positive patients, HPV-responsive T-cell expansion tracked better recurrence-free survival. HPV-specific T cells were functionally defined from only a couple of HPV16-positive patients.

In the case of this clone: The antigen is undetermined.

The assay was immunoSEQ multiplex PCR, and TCRdb's table has in-frame clones only and misses some. The data contain 20,000 to 25,000 clones, 87% of them seen just once; the ten biggest clones take up less than 2.5%. CDR1 and CDR2 from the germline V gene are SGHAT and FQDESV (reference sequence). V lost 4 bases and J 5 bases, leaving 22 bases between the germline ends. The CDR3 consists of 17 residues. The input for sequencing was blood, taken from a patient who underwent chemoradiotherapy. V gene TRBV11-1 combines with J gene TRBJ2-3, with D possibly TRBD2 on 6 matching bases. This TCR derives from a human donor with HPV-associated anogenital cancer. The CDR3: CASSCLGAGGLGDTQYF. The CDR3 DNA sequence: TGTGCCAGCAGCTGCTTAGGAGCGGGCGGTTTAGGAGATACGCAGTATTTT.